The rows below give T cell receptor beta chains drawn from one sample of a study of blood T cell repertoires in COVID-19. The table came from immunoSEQ multiplex PCR; TCRdb's copy has only in-frame clones and leaves some out. The data show about 76,000 clones, with 75% to 80% seen just once and around 16% held by the top ten. Source material: peripheral blood. These receptors were obtained from a human donor in a cohort sampled during active COVID-19. Both conserved end residues are part of each CDR3. D genes are given only for firm matches. Size is omitted from some rows. Given values are once, few, many or a class for expanded clones.

D gene	V gene	J gene	clone size	CDR3 protein	CDR3 DNA
NA	TRBV7-2	TRBJ2-3	NA	CASSLDSAISTDTQYF	TGTGCCAGCAGCTTAGATAGCGCCATTAGCACAGATACGCAGTATTTT
TRBD2	TRBV5-1	TRBJ2-2	NA	CASSYVAGGRNTGELFF	TGCGCCAGCAGCTACGTAGCGGGAGGAAGAAACACCGGGGAGCTGTTTTTT
TRBD1	TRBV19	TRBJ2-3	NA	CASSGQGADTQYF	TGTGCCAGTTCCGGACAGGGAGCAGATACGCAGTATTTT
TRBD2	TRBV5-1	TRBJ2-5	once	CASRPPGLAGGGQETQYF	TGCGCCAGCAGACCCCCCGGACTAGCGGGAGGAGGGCAAGAGACCCAGTACTTC
NA	TRBV10-1	TRBJ2-1	NA	CASSESKTNSYNEQFF	TGCGCCAGCAGTGAGTCGAAAACAAACTCCTACAATGAGCAGTTCTTC
TRBD2	TRBV19	TRBJ2-7	few	CASSDGGSGSYEQYF	TGTGCCAGTAGCGACGGGGGTAGCGGGAGCTACGAGCAGTACTTC
NA	TRBV19	TRBJ1-5	NA	CASSPQTLQPQHF	TGTGCCAGTAGTCCGCAGACACTCCAGCCCCAGCATTTT
TRBD2	TRBV7-9	TRBJ2-7	NA	CASSYTGTSNEQYF	TGTGCCAGCAGCTACACCGGGACTAGTAACGAGCAGTACTTC
NA	TRBV12-3/TRBV12-4	TRBJ1-2	once	CASSTSPQRGYTF	TGTGCCAGCAGTACCAGCCCCCAGCGTGGCTACACCTTC
TRBD1	TRBV11-3	TRBJ2-2	once	CASSEQGPTTGELFF	TGTGCCAGCAGCGAACAGGGGCCGACCACCGGGGAGCTGTTTTTT
NA	TRBV3-1/TRBV3-2	TRBJ2-7	NA	CASSQEGGSYEQYF	TGTGCCAGCAGCCAAGAGGGGGGTTCCTACGAGCAGTACTTC
NA	TRBV7-2	TRBJ1-2	NA	CASSPSSGSYTF	TGTGCCAGCAGCCCCAGTTCGGGGAGCTACACCTTC
NA	TRBV11-2	TRBJ1-3	once	CASSLDEGTNTIYF	TGTGCCAGCAGCTTAGATGAGGGCACCAACACCATATATTTT
TRBD1	TRBV27	TRBJ2-3	NA	CASSLRSRGSTDTQYF	TGTGCCAGCAGTTTAAGAAGCAGGGGGAGCACAGATACGCAGTATTTT
TRBD1	TRBV5-1	TRBJ1-6	NA	CASSFGQGMSSYNSPLHF	TGCGCCAGCAGTTTCGGACAGGGAATGAGCTCCTATAATTCACCCCTCCACTTT
NA	TRBV5-1	TRBJ1-5	NA	CASSFDSPDQPQHF	TGCGCCAGCAGCTTCGACAGCCCCGATCAGCCCCAGCATTTT
TRBD1	TRBV6-2/TRBV6-3	TRBJ1-1	NA	CASSRRDRFPVNTEAFF	TGTGCCAGCAGTCGCCGGGACAGGTTCCCCGTGAACACTGAAGCTTTCTTT
NA	TRBV27	TRBJ1-5	NA	CASSLSFSQPQHF	TGTGCCAGCAGTTTGTCATTTAGTCAGCCCCAGCATTTT